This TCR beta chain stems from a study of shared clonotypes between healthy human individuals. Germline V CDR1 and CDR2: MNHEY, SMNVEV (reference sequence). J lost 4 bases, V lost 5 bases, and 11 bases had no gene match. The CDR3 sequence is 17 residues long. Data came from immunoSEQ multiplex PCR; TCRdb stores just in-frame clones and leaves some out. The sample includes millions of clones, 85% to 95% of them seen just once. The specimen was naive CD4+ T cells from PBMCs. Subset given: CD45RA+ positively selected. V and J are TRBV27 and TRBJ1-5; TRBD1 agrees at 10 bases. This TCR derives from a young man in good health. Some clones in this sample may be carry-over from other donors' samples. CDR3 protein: CASSPRGQGVSNQPQHF. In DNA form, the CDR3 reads TGTGCCAGCAGTCCTCGAGGACAGGGGGTATCGAATCAGCCCCAGCATTTT.